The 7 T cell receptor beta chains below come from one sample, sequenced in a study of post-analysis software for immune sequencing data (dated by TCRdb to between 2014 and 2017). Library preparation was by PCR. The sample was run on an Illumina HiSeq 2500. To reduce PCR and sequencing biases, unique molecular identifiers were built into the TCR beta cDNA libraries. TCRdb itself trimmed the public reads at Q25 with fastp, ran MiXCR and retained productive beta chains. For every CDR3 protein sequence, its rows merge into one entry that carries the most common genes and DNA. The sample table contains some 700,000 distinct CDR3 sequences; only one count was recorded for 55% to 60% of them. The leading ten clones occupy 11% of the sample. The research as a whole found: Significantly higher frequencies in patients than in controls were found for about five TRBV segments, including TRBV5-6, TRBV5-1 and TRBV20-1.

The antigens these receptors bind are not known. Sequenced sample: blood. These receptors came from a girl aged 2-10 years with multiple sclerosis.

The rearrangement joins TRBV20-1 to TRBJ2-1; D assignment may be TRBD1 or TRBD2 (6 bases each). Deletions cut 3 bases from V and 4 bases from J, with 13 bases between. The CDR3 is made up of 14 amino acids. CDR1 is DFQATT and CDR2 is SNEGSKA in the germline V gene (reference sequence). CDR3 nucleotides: TGCAGTGCTAGCGCTGGGGGGCGGTACAATGAGCAGTTCTTC. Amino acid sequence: CSASAGGRYNEQFF.

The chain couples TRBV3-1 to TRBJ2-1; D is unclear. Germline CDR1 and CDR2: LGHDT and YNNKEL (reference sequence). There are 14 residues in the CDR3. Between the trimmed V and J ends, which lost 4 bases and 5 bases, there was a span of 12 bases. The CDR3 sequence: CASSLTSTHNEQFF. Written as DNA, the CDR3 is TGTGCCAGCAGCCTCACCTCGACTCACAATGAGCAGTTCTTC.

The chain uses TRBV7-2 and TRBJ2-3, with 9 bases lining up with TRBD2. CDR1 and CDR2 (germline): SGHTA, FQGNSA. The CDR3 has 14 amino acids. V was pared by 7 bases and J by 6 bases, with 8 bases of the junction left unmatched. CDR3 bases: TGTGCCAGCATGGGGCGGGGGGGCCCGGATACGCAGTATTTT. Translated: CASMGRGGPDTQYF.

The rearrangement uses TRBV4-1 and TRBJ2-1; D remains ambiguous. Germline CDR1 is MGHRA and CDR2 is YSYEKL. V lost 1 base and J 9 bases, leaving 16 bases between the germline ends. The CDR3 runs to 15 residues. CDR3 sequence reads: CASSQASSDVGEQFF. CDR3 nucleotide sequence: TGCGCCAGCAGCCAAGCGAGCTCGGACGTGGGTGAGCAGTTCTTC.

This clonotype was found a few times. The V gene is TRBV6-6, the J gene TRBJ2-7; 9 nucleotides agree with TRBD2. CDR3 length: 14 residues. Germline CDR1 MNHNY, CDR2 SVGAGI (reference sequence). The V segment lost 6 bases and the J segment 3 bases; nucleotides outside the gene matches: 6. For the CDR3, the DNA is TGTGCCAGCAGCCCTAGCGGGATCGTCTACGAGCAGTACTTC. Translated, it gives CASSPSGIVYEQYF.

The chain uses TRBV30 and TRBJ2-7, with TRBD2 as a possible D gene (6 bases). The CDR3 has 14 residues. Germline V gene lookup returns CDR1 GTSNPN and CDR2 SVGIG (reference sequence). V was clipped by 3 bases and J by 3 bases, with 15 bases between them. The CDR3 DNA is TGTGCCTGGAGCGAAATGACGGGGGTCTACGAGCAGTACTTC. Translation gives CAWSEMTGVYEQYF.

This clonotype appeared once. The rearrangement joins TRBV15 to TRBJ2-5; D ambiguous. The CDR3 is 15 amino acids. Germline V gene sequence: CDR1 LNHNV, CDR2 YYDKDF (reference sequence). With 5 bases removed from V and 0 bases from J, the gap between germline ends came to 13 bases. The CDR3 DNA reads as TGTGCCACCAGCTTTCACCACCAGTACCAAGAGACCCAGTACTTC. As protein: CATSFHHQYQETQYF.